This TCR beta chain was identified during a study of monozygotic twins with inflammatory bowel disease. Study results and limitations: Clonotype sharing was lower in IBD patients than healthy twins, most markedly with disease activity. IBD patients showed reduced TCRbeta diversity (inverse Simpson) versus healthy co-twins.

Template switching introduced UMIs that contain a 6-nucleotide sample barcode. The authors ran two nested PCRs of roughly 16 and 10 cycles on TCRalpha and TCRbeta cDNA. TCRdb reworked the 5' RACE reads into one entry per CDR3 protein, no DNA. The sample totals about 420,000 distinct CDR3 sequences. CDR1 and CDR2 (germline): SGHRS, YFSETQ. This CDR3 contains 13 residues. As for this clonotype: What it recognizes is unknown.

The V gene is TRBV5-1, the J gene TRBJ1-2; the TRBD1 assignment by TCRdb is unverifiable without DNA. Sequencing was performed on blood. The sequence came from a human donor with ulcerative colitis or Crohn's disease, or a healthy co-twin of an affected twin (not recorded which). The CDR3 protein is CASSSGQGSGYTF.